The 29 T cell receptor beta chains below all came from one sample that was sequenced in a study of Ad26.COV2.S vaccination and SARS-CoV-2 variants. As for treatment: around 19 received Ad26.COV2.S at low or high dose, single or two shots; several received placebo; per-sample allocation not given. The investigators took samples on day 63 after the first vaccine or placebo injection. Method: immunoSEQ multiplex PCR; TCRdb's copy keeps in-frame clones and lacks some. The sample contains around 400,000 clones, about nine tenths of which appear only once. Specimen: peripheral blood, collected in a trial of Ad26.COV2.S vaccine versus placebo. The receptor source for this set is a person aged 18 to 65 who received the Ad26.COV2.S COVID-19 vaccine or a placebo.

The rearrangement joins TRBV7-2 to TRBJ2-7; D possibly corresponds to TRBD2 (6 bases). The CDR3 has 15 amino acids. V was cut by 3 bases and J by 3 bases, with 15 bases left in between. The germline V gene encodes CDR1 SGHTA and CDR2 FQGNSA. Here the CDR3 DNA reads TGTGCCAGCAGCTTCACTAGCCGGTCTAGCTACGAGCAGTACTTC. It yields the protein CASSFTSRSSYEQYF.

This chain connects TRBV7-8 to TRBJ2-5; D is ambiguous. Deletions cut 2 bases from V and 1 base from J, with 11 bases between. This CDR3 contains 15 residues. Germline V lookup: CDR1 SGHVS, CDR2 FQNEAQ. Written as DNA, the CDR3 is TGTGCCAGCAGCTTAAACTGGATGTCCCAAGAGACCCAGTACTTC. It encodes CASSLNWMSQETQYF.

J is TRBJ2-5 and V is TRBV5-1, with a tentative D call TRBD2 (6 bases). The V end lost 5 bases, the J end lost 3 bases, and 17 bases lay between the germline ends. CDR1 is SGHRS and CDR2 is YFSETQ in the germline V gene. This CDR3 has 15 amino acids. CDR3 loop: CASRVGGAGKETQYF. DNA for the CDR3: TGCGCCAGCAGGGTTGGAGGGGCGGGGAAAGAGACCCAGTACTTC.

This chain joins TRBV7-9 and TRBJ2-1; 9 bases match TRBD2. J lost 2 bases, V lost 4 bases, and 9 bases had no gene match. From germline, CDR1 is SEHNR and CDR2 FQNEAQ (reference sequence). The CDR3 spans 17 residues. This CDR3 reads CASSSNGGRVTYNEQFF. Written as DNA, the CDR3 is TGTGCCAGCAGCTCAAACGGCGGGAGGGTTACCTACAATGAGCAGTTCTTC.

The V call is TRBV5-1, the J call TRBJ1-1; D gene uncertain. CDR3 length: 13 residues. Germline V gene lookup returns CDR1 SGHRS and CDR2 YFSETQ. The V and J ends lost 1 base and 7 bases respectively, with 11 bases between them. The CDR3 loop is CASSLSGWDEAFF. The CDR3, as DNA: TGCGCCAGCAGCTTGTCGGGGTGGGATGAAGCTTTCTTT.

Notes on this clone: The identical CDR3 is also encoded by other nucleotide sequences in the sample. The J gene is TRBJ2-7, the V gene TRBV5-1; TRBD1 or TRBD2 may be the D gene (7 bases each). Trimming cost V 4 bases and J 3 bases, with 14 bases left between them. There are 14 residues in the CDR3. From germline, CDR1 is SGHRS and CDR2 YFSETQ. CDR3 protein: CASSPTGEGYEQYF. In DNA, the CDR3 is TGCGCCAGCAGCCCAACAGGGGAGGGCTACGAGCAGTACTTC.

The rearrangement links TRBV5-1 to TRBJ1-3; tentatively, D is TRBD1 (6 bases). V lost 0 bases to trimming and J lost 0 bases, with 16 bases between them. Germline V CDR1 and CDR2: SGHRS, YFSETQ. This CDR3 is 18 amino acids long. The CDR3 sequence: CASSLGNTGRSSGNTIYF. The CDR3 DNA reads TGCGCCAGCAGCTTGGGGAACACAGGGAGAAGCTCTGGAAACACCATATATTTT.

Only one count was recorded for this clone. V usage is TRBV5-5 and J usage is TRBJ2-1; D may match TRBD1 or TRBD2 (5 bases each). Trimming pared 0 bases from V and 6 bases from J, leaving 13 bases between. This CDR3 has 15 residues. Germline V gives CDR1 SGHKS, CDR2 YYEKEE (reference sequence). CDR3 amino acids: CASSLVGRGRNEQFF. The CDR3, as DNA: TGTGCCAGCAGCTTGGTGGGACGAGGTCGCAATGAGCAGTTCTTC. The full variable domain, in which reference TRBV5-5 and TRBJ2-1 provide the parts outside the CDR3, is DAGVTQSPTHLIKTRGQQVTLRCSPISGHKSVSWYQQVLGQGPQFIFQYYEKEERGRGNFPDRFSARQFPNYSSELNVNALLLGDSALYLCASSLVGRGRNEQFFGPGTRLTVL.

The chain couples TRBV5-1 to TRBJ2-1, with 7 bases lining up with TRBD2. The ends lost 2 bases at V and 6 bases at J; junction bases unmatched: 8. The CDR3 is made up of 15 amino acids. The germline gives CDR1 SGHRS, CDR2 YFSETQ. As DNA, the CDR3 is TGCGCCAGCAGCTTCGTCGGCGGGAGTGGCAATGAGCAGTTCTTC. Residues: CASSFVGGSGNEQFF.

This rearrangement joins TRBV3-1 (or the pseudogene TRBV3-2) to TRBJ1-1; D call uncertain. CDR3 size: 12 residues. V was pared by 3 bases and J by 2 bases, with 4 bases between. The germline CDR1 and CDR2 sequences are LGHDT and YNNKEL (reference sequence). The CDR3 region is CASSHDNTEAFF. The CDR3, as DNA: TGTGCCAGCAGCCACGATAACACTGAAGCTTTCTTT.

CDR3: CASSSTGTGGGEQYF. The CDR3 region has the DNA TGTGCCAGTAGCAGTACCGGGACAGGGGGCGGCGAGCAGTACTTC. This chain connects TRBV19 to TRBJ2-7; 12 bases match TRBD1. Trimming took 6 bases from V and 6 from J; bases not matched to a gene: 9. Germline V gene data show CDR1 as LNHDA and CDR2 as SQIVND (reference sequence). This CDR3 has 15 amino acids.

V and J are TRBV7-8 and TRBJ1-3; D call uncertain. Between the trimmed V and J ends, which lost 5 bases and 4 bases, there was a span of 21 bases. CDR1 is SGHVS, CDR2 FQNEAQ, per germline. CDR3 size: 17 residues. The CDR3 nucleotides read TGTGCCAGCAGCCCAACGACCTTCCCCCAAGCAGGAAACACCATATATTTT. This gives the protein CASSPTTFPQAGNTIYF.

This chain connects TRBV19 to TRBJ2-7; TRBD2 agrees at 7 bases. The CDR3 consists of 16 residues. Germline assignment: CDR1 LNHDA and CDR2 SQIVND (reference sequence). J gave up 7 bases and V 5 bases, and 17 bases lay outside the gene matches. In DNA, the CDR3 is TGTGCCAGTAGTGTCACCACACTAGCGCGAGTCGAGGAGCAGTACTTC. This encodes CASSVTTLARVEEQYF.

In the case of this clone: The same CDR3 can be traced to other DNA sequences in this sample. The J gene is TRBJ2-7, the V gene TRBV9; D is possibly TRBD2 (6 bases). Germline CDR1 reads SGDLS; CDR2 reads YYNGEE. V was shortened by 0 bases and J by 4 bases, with 11 bases between the two germline ends. The CDR3 totals 14 residues. CDR3 region: CASSVGGSGYEQYF. The CDR3 DNA reads TGTGCCAGCAGCGTAGGAGGTAGCGGTTACGAGCAGTACTTC.

The chain carries TRBV6-5 and TRBJ1-5; perhaps TRBD1 as D (5 bases). With 6 bases removed from V and 4 bases from J, the gap between germline ends came to 13 bases. CDR1 MNHEY and CDR2 SVGAGI come from the germline V gene. The CDR3 has 14 amino acids. CDR3 DNA sequence: TGTGCCAGCAGACGCGACAGCCTAAATCAGCCCCAGCATTTT. This sequence encodes CASRRDSLNQPQHF.

This clone was seen just once. The chain links TRBV9 to TRBJ2-1, with 9 bases fitting TRBD2. This CDR3 spans 16 amino acids. The V gene's germline CDR1 is SGDLS and CDR2 YYNGEE. The V and J ends lost 0 bases and 8 bases, in that order; junction bases with no gene match: 9. CDR3 sequence: CASSVGAGGPEDEQFF. The DNA of the CDR3 is TGTGCCAGCAGCGTAGGGGCGGGAGGGCCGGAGGATGAGCAGTTCTTC.

The chain employs TRBV2 and TRBJ2-5; D is ambiguous. CDR3 length: 15 residues. The V end lost 2 bases, the J end lost 1 base, and 11 bases lay between the germline ends. Germline assignment: CDR1 SNHLY and CDR2 FYNNEI. DNA for the CDR3: TGTGCCAGCAGTGAAAGTCTGACTTTCCAAGAGACCCAGTACTTC. Its translation: CASSESLTFQETQYF.

This clone was detected once. The rearrangement links TRBV20-1 to TRBJ2-7, with TRBD2 matching over 10 bases. CDR3 size: 13 residues. Germline-derived CDR1 and CDR2 are DFQATT and SNEGSKA (reference sequence). With 3 bases clipped from V and 5 bases from J, the junction kept 4 bases outside the gene matches. CDR3 coding DNA: TGCAGTGCTAGTAGCGGGAGGAAGAACGAGCAGTACTTC. Its protein is CSASSGRKNEQYF.

Of note for this clone: The identical CDR3 is also encoded by other nucleotide sequences in the sample. This rearrangement joins TRBV5-5 to TRBJ2-6; D call uncertain. Germline V gives CDR1 SGHKS, CDR2 YYEKEE (reference sequence). V lost 1 base and J 0 bases, leaving 5 bases between the germline ends. The CDR3 is 15 amino acids. DNA for the CDR3: TGTGCCAGCAGCTTGTTAGTCTCTGGGGCCAACGTCCTGACTTTC. This encodes CASSLLVSGANVLTF.

The chain recombines TRBV7-9 with TRBJ2-1, with a weak D call TRBD1 (6 bases). Germline V CDR1 and CDR2: SEHNR, FQNEAQ (reference sequence). The CDR3 consists of 17 residues. Trimming removed 5 bases at V and 0 bases at J, with 17 bases between. This CDR3 is CASSKYLTGISYNEQFF. The DNA of the CDR3 is TGTGCCAGCAGCAAATACTTAACAGGGATCTCCTACAATGAGCAGTTCTTC. Supplemented by reference TRBV7-9 and TRBJ2-1, the full variable domain reads DTGVSQNPRHKITKRGQNVTFRCDPISEHNRLYWYRQTLGQGPEFLTYFQNEAQLEKSRLLSDRFSAERPKGSFSTLEIQRTEQGDSAMYLCASSKYLTGISYNEQFFGPGTRLTVL.

This clone was found once. Distinct nucleotide sequences in the sample also encode this CDR3. The gene calls are TRBV18 and TRBJ2-7; 7 bases are a match to TRBD1. The germline V gene encodes CDR1 KGHSH and CDR2 LQKENI. Trimming cost V 6 bases and J 6 bases; bases outside gene matches: 5. The CDR3 covers 12 residues. The CDR3 sequence: CASSDRVSEQYF. The CDR3 DNA is TGTGCCAGCTCCGACAGGGTTAGCGAGCAGTACTTC.

The chain is built from TRBV19 and TRBJ1-1; TRBD1 aligns across 9 bases. CDR1 is LNHDA and CDR2 is SQIVND in the germline V gene (reference sequence). V lost 9 bases to trimming and J lost 6 bases; unmatched junction nucleotides: 5. The CDR3 length is 12 residues. The CDR3 is CARGQGHAEAFF. The CDR3 nucleotides read TGTGCCAGGGGACAGGGCCACGCTGAAGCTTTCTTT.

V gene TRBV23-1 combines with J gene TRBJ2-7; D is unresolved. TRBV23-1 counts as an open reading frame of uncertain function. V shed 1 base and J shed 0 bases, with 13 bases lying between them. CDR3 length: 16 residues. The CDR3 region is CASSQYSRFLSYEQYF. CDR3 nucleotides: TGCGCCAGCAGTCAATATTCCAGGTTCCTCTCCTACGAGCAGTACTTC.

The DNA of the CDR3 is TGTGCCAGCAGCAAAGGGCCTAGCGGGAGTTCCTACAATGAGCAGTTCTTC. Its translation: CASSKGPSGSSYNEQFF. The V call is TRBV7-9, the J call TRBJ2-1, with 10 bases fitting TRBD2. The ends lost 5 bases at V and 1 base at J; junction bases unmatched: 8. Germline V lookup: CDR1 SEHNR, CDR2 FQNEAQ (reference sequence). The CDR3 is 17 residues long.

The chain carries TRBV30 and TRBJ2-5; D perhaps matches TRBD2 (7 bases). The CDR3 covers 14 residues. Germline CDR1 is GTSNPN and CDR2 is SVGIG (reference sequence). V was trimmed by 4 bases and J by 4 bases, leaving 16 bases between them. Written as DNA, the CDR3 is TGTGCCTGGACTTTAGGGGGAGGGCCAGAGACCCAGTACTTC. This encodes CAWTLGGGPETQYF.

The V and J genes are TRBV7-9 and TRBJ1-2; the D gene is possibly TRBD1 (5 bases). The germline gives CDR1 SEHNR, CDR2 FQNEAQ (reference sequence). The CDR3 runs to 16 residues. With 3 bases removed from V and 3 bases from J, the gap between germline ends came to 17 bases. Here the CDR3 reads CASSLEVRALHYGYTF. The CDR3, as DNA: TGTGCCAGCAGCTTGGAGGTCAGGGCCTTGCACTATGGCTACACCTTC.

This chain joins TRBV7-3 and TRBJ2-1, with unresolved D. Germline CDR1 is SGHTA and CDR2 is FQGTGA. The V end lost 5 bases, the J end lost 6 bases, and 14 bases lay between the germline ends. CDR3 length: 14 residues. The CDR3 coding sequence is TGTGCCAGCAGCCCCCTCCGAAGTTTCAATGAGCAGTTCTTC. Protein: CASSPLRSFNEQFF. Full variable domain (missing parts from reference TRBV7-3 and TRBJ2-1): GAGVSQTPSNKVTEKGKYVELRCDPISGHTALYWYRQSLGQGPEFLIYFQGTGAADDSGLPNDRFFAVRPEGSVSTLKIQRTERGDSAVYLCASSPLRSFNEQFFGPGTRLTVL.

The V and J genes are TRBV6-5 and TRBJ1-1; D may be TRBD1 (6 bases). Per the germline V gene, CDR1 is MNHEY and CDR2 is SVGAGI. The CDR3 contains 12 residues. Trimming pared 6 bases from V and 5 bases from J, leaving 10 bases between. CDR3 DNA: TGTGCCAGCAGAACAGGGAGGACTGAAGCTTTCTTT. It codes for CASRTGRTEAFF.

CDR3 loop: CASSLAGGYTF. The CDR3 bases are TGTGCCAGCAGCTTGGCGGGCGGCTACACCTTC. This chain connects TRBV5-8 to TRBJ1-2; D not certain. Trimming cost V 0 bases and J 8 bases, with 5 bases left between them. CDR3 length: 11 amino acids. The germline V gene encodes CDR1 SGHTS and CDR2 YDEGEE.